This T cell receptor beta chain was captured by sequencing in a study of PD-L1 blockade in urothelial cancer. On the study more broadly: Prior regimens of chemotherapy numbered 0 to 3 per patient. Blood analysis was done at 3 weeks (second dose) and 6 weeks after treatment began. Blood samples had a median of 141,255 T cells. Study-wide findings and caveats: Blood TCR clonality below the median before treatment was a predictor of better survival.

Details on this clone: Its antigen is unidentified.

The V gene's germline CDR1 is LNHDA and CDR2 SQIVND (reference sequence). This CDR3 is built from 14 residues. Trimming at V came to 6 bases and at J to 3 bases, leaving 8 bases not matched to a gene. Measured with immunoSEQ multiplex PCR; TCRdb has only the in-frame clones, and not every one. This table holds tens of thousands of clones, approximately 83% found once. Time point denoted: pretreatment peripheral blood. The chain uses TRBV19 and TRBJ2-7; 7 bases map to TRBD1. Sequenced here: PBMCs, sampled around atezolizumab (anti-PD-L1) treatment. The TCR sequence derives from a man aged 55 to 70 with urothelial cancer. CDR3 region: CASSTGTAGYEQYF. For the CDR3, the DNA is TGTGCCAGTAGCACCGGGACAGCAGGCTACGAGCAGTACTTC.